This TCR beta chain was documented in a study of blood T cell repertoires in COVID-19. Data came from immunoSEQ multiplex PCR; TCRdb stores just in-frame clones and leaves some out. Of tens of thousands of clones detected, about 84% appear once; the ten largest clones hold about 3%. CDR1 is SGHTA, CDR2 FQGNSA, per germline. With 1 base removed from V and 4 bases from J, the gap between germline ends came to 10 bases. The CDR3 sequence is 14 residues long. The sequence came from a man in his 70s with COVID-19, enrolled during active disease. The V gene is TRBV7-2, the J gene TRBJ1-1; weak D call: TRBD1 (6 bases). The source material was peripheral blood. CDR3 DNA sequence: TGTGCCAGCAGCTTAGACGGGGGGGCCACTGAAGCTTTCTTT. This sequence encodes CASSLDGGATEAFF.